A single sample is the source of the 25 T cell receptor beta chains below, sequenced in a study of shared clonotypes between healthy human individuals. This table comes from immunoSEQ multiplex PCR, and its TCRdb copy is limited to in-frame clones, with some not included. The sample contains 550,000 to 650,000 clones, around 96% of which appear only once. CD8 cells classed as naive were CD45RO-negative and positively selected for CCR7, excluding terminally differentiated effector memory CD45RA+ cells. Sequencing input: naive CD8+ T cells sorted from blood. The receptors derive from a woman in her 30s in good health.

The chain uses TRBV28 and TRBJ2-7; D is ambiguous. With 4 bases removed from V and 2 bases from J, the gap between germline ends came to 15 bases. The CDR3 has 15 amino acids. The germline CDR1 and CDR2 sequences are MDHEN and SYDVKM. Here the CDR3 reads CASSSSGPAAYEQYF. Here the CDR3 DNA reads TGTGCCAGCAGTTCGTCGGGCCCCGCCGCCTACGAGCAGTACTTC.

The gene calls are TRBV6-5 and TRBJ2-1, with 11 bases fitting TRBD2. The CDR3 extends over 14 amino acids. Germline V gives CDR1 MNHEY, CDR2 SVGAGI. V was clipped by 6 bases and J by 7 bases; unmatched bases: 5. The CDR3 is CASRTGTSGNEQFF. The CDR3, as DNA: TGTGCCAGCAGAACCGGGACTAGCGGTAATGAGCAGTTCTTC.

The V gene is TRBV5-1, the J gene TRBJ1-2; 9 bases map to TRBD1. After removal of 1 base from V and 7 bases from J, the junction contained 8 bases not matched to a gene. This CDR3 has 15 residues. CDR1 and CDR2 (germline): SGHRS, YFSETQ. The chain's CDR3 is CASSLWGDREGGYTF. In nucleotides, the CDR3 is TGCGCCAGCAGCTTGTGGGGGGACAGGGAAGGTGGCTACACCTTC.

This clone came up once. V and J are TRBV25-1 and TRBJ2-7; D not resolved. The V end lost 1 base, the J end lost 3 bases, and 4 bases lay between the germline ends. The germline CDR1 and CDR2 sequences are MGHDK and SYGVNS. The CDR3 length is 12 residues. The CDR3 region is CASSESGYEQYF. CDR3 DNA: TGTGCCAGCAGTGAATCAGGCTACGAGCAGTACTTC.

The J gene is TRBJ2-7, the V gene TRBV7-9, with 11 bases aligning to TRBD2. J gave up 1 base and V 5 bases, and 7 bases lay outside the gene matches. The CDR3 is made up of 16 amino acids. Germline V gene data show CDR1 as SEHNR and CDR2 as FQNEAQ (reference sequence). The CDR3 here is CASSPDLAGGSYEQYF. CDR3 DNA sequence: TGTGCCAGCAGCCCCGACCTAGCGGGAGGTTCCTACGAGCAGTACTTC.

The rearrangement joins TRBV10-1 to TRBJ1-5, with D possibly matching TRBD1 (5 bases). Germline V lookup: CDR1 WNHNN, CDR2 SYGVQD (reference sequence). The V end was cut by 2 bases, the J end by 8 bases, with 16 bases between. This CDR3 has 15 residues. CDR3 residues: CASSERGVTRKPQHF. CDR3 DNA sequence: TGCGCCAGCAGTGAGCGGGGCGTGACAAGAAAGCCCCAGCATTTT.

In nucleotides, the CDR3 is TGTGCCAGCAGCTCCGGACAGGTTAGACCCACAGATACGCAGTATTTT. Protein: CASSSGQVRPTDTQYF. The rearrangement links TRBV7-8 to TRBJ2-3; TRBD1 aligns across 7 bases. From germline, CDR1 is SGHVS and CDR2 FQNEAQ. This CDR3 has 16 amino acids. The V and J ends lost 4 bases and 2 bases, in that order; junction bases with no gene match: 9.

V gene TRBV27 combines with J gene TRBJ1-5, with D uncertain. This CDR3 has 14 amino acids. With 3 bases removed from V and 6 bases from J, the gap between germline ends came to 12 bases. CDR1 is MNHEY, CDR2 SMNVEV, per germline (reference sequence). This CDR3 reads CASSFRHSGQPQHF. CDR3 DNA: TGTGCCAGCAGTTTTCGACACTCGGGTCAGCCCCAGCATTTT.

The chain joins TRBV28 to TRBJ2-7, with 9 bases matching TRBD2. The germline V gene encodes CDR1 MDHEN and CDR2 SYDVKM. The V gene end was trimmed by 6 bases and the J gene end by 6 bases; junction bases not matched to a gene: 15. The CDR3 runs 16 residues. The CDR3 DNA reads as TGTGCCAGCAGCCTACTCCGGGGACTAGCAACTCTCGAGCAGTACTTC. This encodes CASSLLRGLATLEQYF. The whole variable domain, remainder taken from reference TRBV28 and TRBJ2-7, is DVKVTQSSRYLVKRTGEKVFLECVQDMDHENMFWYRQDPGLGLRLIYFSYDVKMKEKGDIPEGYSVSREKKERFSLILESASTNQTSMYLCASSLLRGLATLEQYFGPGTRLTVT.

On this clone: Other DNA sequences within the sample encode an identical CDR3. This chain links TRBV27 with TRBJ2-7, with TRBD2 matching over 11 bases. From germline, CDR1 is MNHEY and CDR2 SMNVEV (reference sequence). V gave up 5 bases and J gave up 1 base; unmatched junction bases: 7. CDR3 length: 16 residues. CDR3 coding DNA: TGTGCCAGCAGTCCCTCTAGCGGGAGGATATCCTACGAGCAGTACTTC. This codes for CASSPSSGRISYEQYF.

V gene TRBV19 combines with J gene TRBJ2-1, with 9 bases identical to TRBD2. From germline, CDR1 is LNHDA and CDR2 SQIVND (reference sequence). V shed 2 bases and J 6 bases; nucleotides not matched to a gene: 5. The CDR3 has 15 amino acids. CDR3: CASSILAGRPNEQFF. DNA of the CDR3: TGTGCCAGTAGTATACTAGCGGGGCGCCCCAATGAGCAGTTCTTC.

The V call is TRBV27, the J call TRBJ2-7; 7 nucleotides align to TRBD1. V lost 5 bases, J lost 6 bases, and 13 bases stayed unmatched. The germline V gene has CDR1 MNHEY and CDR2 SMNVEV (reference sequence). The CDR3 covers 15 residues. CDR3 in DNA: TGTGCCAGCAGTCTTCAGACAGGGAGAGATCTCGAGCAGTACTTC. Encoded protein: CASSLQTGRDLEQYF.

V is TRBV28 and J is TRBJ2-7; no clear D gene. The CDR3 has 11 residues. The V and J ends lost 5 bases and 6 bases respectively, with 8 bases between them. Germline-derived CDR1 and CDR2 are MDHEN and SYDVKM. Here the CDR3 DNA reads TGTGCCAGCAGTGGTACCGGCGAGCAGTACTTC. Its translation: CASSGTGEQYF.

The chain uses TRBV7-9 and TRBJ1-4; no reliable D call. From germline, CDR1 is SEHNR and CDR2 FQNEAQ (reference sequence). Trimming stripped 3 bases from V and 7 bases from J, with 3 bases between. The CDR3 is 11 amino acids. The CDR3 DNA is TGTGCCAGCAGCTTTTCTGAAAAACTGTTTTTT. Translating gives CASSFSEKLFF. The full variable domain, its missing parts supplied by reference TRBV7-9 and TRBJ1-4, is DTGVSQNPRHKITKRGQNVTFRCDPISEHNRLYWYRQTLGQGPEFLTYFQNEAQLEKSRLLSDRFSAERPKGSFSTLEIQRTEQGDSAMYLCASSFSEKLFFGSGTQLSVL.

CDR3 in DNA: TGTGCCAGCAGTCCTGTGGGGGGCCCCGGGGAGCTGTTTTTT. It is translated as CASSPVGGPGELFF. The rearrangement links TRBV27 to TRBJ2-2; D is tentatively TRBD1 or TRBD2 (6 bases each). Germline V gene sequence: CDR1 MNHEY, CDR2 SMNVEV (reference sequence). The V end lost 5 bases, the J end lost 6 bases, and 13 bases lay between the germline ends. This CDR3 is 14 amino acids long.

In this sample, this clone turned up once. V and J are TRBV30 and TRBJ2-7; D might be TRBD1 (6 bases). The CDR3 is made up of 14 amino acids. V was pared by 4 bases and J by 6 bases, with 19 bases between. Per germline, CDR1 GTSNPN and CDR2 SVGIG (reference sequence). The CDR3 DNA is TGTGCCTGGACAGTAAGTGCGGTAGGGGGCGAGCAGTACTTC. Encoded protein: CAWTVSAVGGEQYF. Full variable domain (missing parts from reference TRBV30 and TRBJ2-7): SQTIHQWPATLVQPVGSPLSLECTVEGTSNPNLYWYRQAAGRGLQLLFYSVGIGQISSEVPQNLSASRPQDRQFILSSKKLLLSDSGFYLCAWTVSAVGGEQYFGPGTRLTVT.

This clone was detected once. The rearrangement links TRBV4-2 to TRBJ2-1; 7 bases map to TRBD2. Trimming removed 0 bases from V and 7 bases from J; junction bases left unmatched: 6. The germline V gene encodes CDR1 LGHNA and CDR2 YNFKEQ. There are 15 residues in the CDR3. As DNA, the CDR3 is TGTGCCAGCAGCCAAGAACTGTGGGAGGGGAATGAGCAGTTCTTC. Translating gives CASSQELWEGNEQFF.

V is TRBV7-8 and J is TRBJ2-2; TRBD2 agrees at 9 bases. CDR1 and CDR2 from the germline V gene are SGHVS and FQNEAQ. The CDR3 length is 15 residues. Trimming cost V 6 bases and J 3 bases; bases outside gene matches: 5. The CDR3 region is CASSPGTSYTGELFF. CDR3 in DNA: TGTGCCAGCAGTCCCGGGACTAGCTACACCGGGGAGCTGTTTTTT.

V gene TRBV28 combines with J gene TRBJ2-3; a weak D match, TRBD1 (6 bases). Germline assignment: CDR1 MDHEN and CDR2 SYDVKM. V lost 8 bases, J lost 2 bases, and 11 bases lay in between. This CDR3 is built from 13 residues. CDR3 sequence reads: CASVGATTDTQYF. CDR3 nucleotide sequence: TGTGCCAGCGTGGGGGCGACCACAGATACGCAGTATTTT.

V usage is TRBV6-1 and J usage is TRBJ2-3, with 9 nucleotides matching TRBD2. There are 16 residues in the CDR3. The germline gives CDR1 MNHNS, CDR2 SASEGT. V lost 4 bases, J lost 2 bases, and 7 bases stayed unmatched. Here the CDR3 DNA reads TGTGCCAGCAGTGTAGTAGCGGGAGTCCCCACAGATACGCAGTATTTT. Protein product: CASSVVAGVPTDTQYF.

This chain connects TRBV5-4 to TRBJ2-1; D gene unclear. CDR3 length equals 13 residues. Germline CDR1 and CDR2: SGHNT and YYREEE (reference sequence). V was clipped by 3 bases and J by 7 bases, with 11 bases between them. The CDR3 DNA sequence: TGTGCCAGCAGCTCGCCAATAGGGAATGAGCAGTTCTTC. Protein sequence: CASSSPIGNEQFF.

CDR3 DNA: TGTGCCAGTAGCCATCTTGGGGTTCTCCTCTACGAGCAGTACTTC. It is translated as CASSHLGVLLYEQYF. The J gene is TRBJ2-7, the V gene TRBV19; no clear D. CDR3 length: 15 residues. Per germline, CDR1 LNHDA and CDR2 SQIVND (reference sequence). Trimming took 6 bases from V and 3 from J, leaving 18 bases between them.

On this clone itself: Other DNA sequences in this specimen translate into the identical CDR3. The chain is built from TRBV28 and TRBJ2-7; D unresolved. Germline V gives CDR1 MDHEN, CDR2 SYDVKM. This CDR3 region has 11 residues. Trimming pared 4 bases from V and 4 bases from J, leaving 5 bases between. The CDR3 sequence is CASSSGYEQYF. In nucleotides, the CDR3 is TGTGCCAGCAGTTCTGGATACGAGCAGTACTTC.

DNA of the CDR3: TGTGCCATCAGAGCAGGGGCAAATCAGCCCCAGCATTTT. This gives the protein CAIRAGANQPQHF. The chain combines TRBV10-3 with TRBJ1-5; tentative D call: TRBD1 (6 bases). The CDR3 extends over 13 amino acids. CDR1 is ENHRY, CDR2 SYGVKD, per germline. V shed 6 bases and J shed 4 bases, with 10 bases lying between them.

This rearrangement joins TRBV5-8 to TRBJ2-7; maybe TRBD2 (5 bases). Germline loops: CDR1 SGHTS, CDR2 YDEGEE. CDR3 length: 14 amino acids. V dropped 5 bases and J dropped 0 bases, with 12 bases sitting between them. The CDR3 loop is CASRLPGSSYEQYF. Here the CDR3 DNA reads TGTGCCAGCAGGTTACCGGGAAGCTCCTACGAGCAGTACTTC.